This TCR beta chain came from a study of CD8 T cells in ankylosing spondylitis. Study-wide results and limits: Blood of patients with ankylosing spondylitis appeared to be characterized by a TCR beta motif of roughly eight highly homologous variants. Researchers report that disease-linked clones proved CD8+ and relatively rare in peripheral blood. Reportedly, disease-linked clones are significantly enriched in ankylosing spondylitis patients' matched synovial fluid.

There are 15 residues in the CDR3. The V gene end was trimmed by 6 bases and the J gene end by 3 bases; junction bases not matched to a gene: 9. CDR1 and CDR2 (germline): SGHAT, FQDESV (reference sequence). In making TCR beta libraries, quantitative 5'-RACE with molecular barcodes was used. From the 5' RACE reads, TCRdb called clonotypes with MiXCR, one entry per CDR3 protein. The sample contains around 890,000 distinct CDR3 sequences, roughly 12% of which appear only once. Details on this clonotype: Its specificity is not known.

Material: blood, either unsorted or a sorted T cell fraction (not recorded which). The gene calls are TRBV11-1 and TRBJ1-1; 8 bases fit TRBD1. The source of this sequence is a male donor with ankylosing spondylitis. CDR3 DNA sequence: TGTGCCAGCAGTCCCGGACAGGGAATGGACACTGAAGCTTTCTTT. The encoded protein is CASSPGQGMDTEAFF.